These 15 T cell receptor beta chains originate from one sample sequenced in a study of T cell responses to AZD1222 COVID-19 vaccine. TCRdb's table, derived via immunoSEQ multiplex PCR, lists solely in-frame clones and lacks some. The sample holds more than 150,000 clones, approximately 94% seen once. The sequences come from peripheral blood, collected 28 days after the second AZD1222 dose. These receptor sequences come from an adult who received the AZD1222 COVID-19 vaccine.

The V gene is TRBV9, the J gene TRBJ2-2; the D is unclear. The CDR3 has 13 residues. Germline CDR1 and CDR2: SGDLS and YYNGEE. Trimming cost V 3 bases and J 4 bases, with 7 bases left between them. This chain's CDR3 is CASSAPVTGELFF. In DNA form, the CDR3 reads TGTGCCAGCAGCGCCCCGGTCACCGGGGAGCTGTTTTTT.

The chain has TRBV7-6 and TRBJ2-5; 7 bases match TRBD1. CDR1 and CDR2 (germline): SGHVS, FNYEAQ. There are 13 residues in the CDR3. V lost 6 bases and J lost 2; bases outside the gene matches: 3. CDR3 in DNA: TGTGCCAGCAGTACAGGGGCGCAAGAGACCCAGTACTTC. Translated, it gives CASSTGAQETQYF.

About this clone itself: This sample also contains other DNA sequences that code for the same CDR3. This chain's CDR3 is CASSLGQNYGYTF. CDR3 bases: TGTGCCAGCAGTTTAGGTCAGAACTATGGCTACACCTTC. This chain uses TRBV28 with TRBJ1-2; no clear D gene. The CDR3 extends over 13 amino acids. CDR1 and CDR2 (germline): MDHEN, SYDVKM. V lost 2 bases and J 2 bases, leaving 6 bases between the germline ends.

The CDR3 loop is CASSLSPGFQETQYF. The CDR3 region has the DNA TGTGCCAGCAGCTTAAGTCCAGGGTTCCAAGAGACCCAGTACTTC. V usage is TRBV7-3 and J usage is TRBJ2-5, with D possibly being TRBD1 (5 bases). The germline V gene encodes CDR1 SGHTA and CDR2 FQGTGA. Trimming removed 1 base from V and 1 base from J, with 10 bases in between. The CDR3 runs to 15 residues.

The chain couples TRBV18 to TRBJ1-5, with D possibly TRBD1 on 5 matching bases. The CDR3 contains 15 residues. Trimming stripped 3 bases from V and 1 base from J, with 10 bases between. The V gene's germline CDR1 is KGHSH and CDR2 LQKENI. This chain's CDR3 is CASSPGVSSNQPQHF. CDR3 in DNA: TGTGCCAGCTCACCGGGGGTATCGAGCAATCAGCCCCAGCATTTT.

The chain carries TRBV5-1 and TRBJ1-1, with D unresolved. Deletions cut 4 bases from V and 4 bases from J, with 5 bases between. There are 11 residues in the CDR3. Per germline, CDR1 SGHRS and CDR2 YFSETQ. The CDR3 nucleotides are TGCGCCAGCAGCCCCGGCACTGAAGCTTTCTTT. Translation gives CASSPGTEAFF.

With respect to this clone: One junction end disagrees with the germline gene, perhaps due to a read error. This chain uses TRBV11-2 with TRBJ1-1, with 7 bases fitting TRBD1. Germline CDR1 and CDR2: SGHAT and FQNNGV. CDR3 length: 14 amino acids. The CDR3 region has the DNA TGTGCCAGCAGCTTAGACAGGGGGAACGCTGAAGCTTTCTTT. Its translation: CASSLDRGNAEAFF.

The J gene is TRBJ1-2, the V gene TRBV30; D is unclear. The CDR3 sequence is 19 residues long. Looked up from germline, CDR1 is GTSNPN and CDR2 is SVGIG (reference sequence). Trimming removed 4 bases from V and 3 bases from J, with 30 bases in between. This chain's CDR3 is CAWTDARWVLSSADYGYTF. CDR3 bases: TGTGCCTGGACGGACGCGAGATGGGTTCTTTCCTCGGCGGACTATGGCTACACCTTC.

This clone was detected once. V is TRBV11-2 and J is TRBJ1-5; the match to TRBD1 covers 9 bases. The V gene end was trimmed by 3 bases and the J gene end by 7 bases; junction bases not matched to a gene: 7. This CDR3 comprises 15 residues. Germline V gene sequence: CDR1 SGHAT, CDR2 FQNNGV. This CDR3 is CASSLGTGLQQPQHF. As DNA, the CDR3 is TGTGCCAGCAGCTTGGGGACAGGGCTTCAACAGCCCCAGCATTTT.

The V call is TRBV4-1, the J call TRBJ2-7; 8 bases agree with TRBD1. V was clipped by 4 bases and J by 6 bases; unmatched bases: 29. CDR3 length: 21 amino acids. The germline V gene has CDR1 MGHRA and CDR2 YSYEKL. The CDR3 spells CASSLLAPPPQAGGIIGEQYF. CDR3 in DNA: TGCGCCAGCAGCCTCCTAGCTCCTCCCCCACAGGCAGGGGGCATCATCGGCGAGCAGTACTTC.

This chain uses TRBV7-3 with TRBJ1-2; no definite D call. The V and J ends lost 5 bases and 0 bases respectively, with 7 bases between them. CDR1 is SGHTA, CDR2 FQGTGA, per germline. This CDR3 has 13 residues. CDR3 protein: CASSPGPNYGYTF. Here the CDR3 DNA reads TGTGCCAGCAGCCCCGGACCTAACTATGGCTACACCTTC.

The chain has TRBV5-1 and TRBJ2-3, with D possibly being TRBD2 (5 bases). The CDR3 is 16 amino acids. The germline gives CDR1 SGHRS, CDR2 YFSETQ. V shed 2 bases and J shed 0 bases, with 13 bases lying between them. The CDR3 reads CASSFDPGISTDTQYF. CDR3 nucleotides: TGCGCCAGCAGCTTCGATCCGGGGATTAGCACAGATACGCAGTATTTT.

The V gene is TRBV19, the J gene TRBJ2-2; D is possibly TRBD1 or TRBD2 (6 bases each). The V end was cut by 8 bases, the J end by 7 bases, with 23 bases between. Looked up from germline, CDR1 is LNHDA and CDR2 is SQIVND (reference sequence). The CDR3 has 16 amino acids. CDR3 bases: TGTGCCAGTGCCCCGGGGTTTGGGGGGCGTGGCGGGGAGCTGTTTTTT. Its translation: CASAPGFGGRGGELFF.

This chain joins TRBV7-9 and TRBJ2-7, with 8 bases lining up with TRBD1. This CDR3 has 14 amino acids. The germline gives CDR1 SEHNR, CDR2 FQNEAQ (reference sequence). With V trimmed by 0 bases and J by 4 bases, 2 bases remained unmatched. The CDR3 loop is CASSLADRAYEQYF. DNA for the CDR3: TGTGCCAGCAGCTTAGCGGACAGGGCGTACGAGCAGTACTTC.

On this clone: Other DNA sequences within the sample encode an identical CDR3. V and J are TRBV3-1 (or the pseudogene TRBV3-2) and TRBJ2-2; no reliable D call. The V end was cut by 6 bases, the J end by 5 bases, with 4 bases between. The CDR3 runs 11 residues. Germline V gene sequence: CDR1 LGHDT, CDR2 YNNKEL (reference sequence). The CDR3 DNA follows: TGTGCCAGCAGTCGAACCGGGGAGCTGTTTTTT. It translates to CASSRTGELFF.